Shown below are 24 T cell receptor beta chains from a single sample sequenced in a study of blood T cell repertoires in COVID-19. Profiled with immunoSEQ multiplex PCR; TCRdb holds only in-frame clones, not every one. The sample includes 65,000 to 95,000 clones, approximately 90% seen only once; the top ten take roughly 2.6%. The sequenced material came from peripheral blood. These receptors were collected from a man in his forties or fifties with COVID-19, enrolled during active disease.

The genes are TRBV7-3 and TRBJ2-1; no clear D. The CDR3 runs to 13 residues. Per the germline V gene, CDR1 is SGHTA and CDR2 is FQGTGA. V dropped 4 bases and J dropped 0 bases, with 4 bases sitting between them. The CDR3 DNA sequence: TGTGCCAGCAGCTACAGCTCCTACAATGAGCAGTTCTTC. Translating gives CASSYSSYNEQFF.

This chain links TRBV7-9 with TRBJ1-2; TRBD1 might be the D (6 bases). V lost 0 bases to trimming and J lost 4 bases, with 9 bases between them. Germline lookup yields CDR1 SEHNR and CDR2 FQNEAQ (reference sequence). The CDR3 runs to 14 residues. The CDR3 DNA sequence: TGTGCCAGCAGCTTAGCCCGGGACACCTATGGCTACACCTTC. The encoded protein is CASSLARDTYGYTF.

The chain employs TRBV9 and TRBJ2-2, with TRBD2 identical over 8 bases. Germline CDR1 reads SGDLS; CDR2 reads YYNGEE. J gave up 2 bases and V 2 bases, and 5 bases lay outside the gene matches. The CDR3 extends over 16 amino acids. This CDR3 is CASSVWREANTGELFF. The CDR3 nucleotides read TGTGCCAGCAGCGTCTGGCGGGAGGCTAACACCGGGGAGCTGTTTTTT.

The chain has TRBV5-4 and TRBJ2-3; D might be TRBD2 (5 bases). The CDR3 covers 16 residues. Trimming took off 0 bases at V and 5 bases at J, with 16 bases between the two ends. Germline-derived CDR1 and CDR2 are SGHNT and YYREEE (reference sequence). Here the CDR3 reads CASSLGSSLAQDTQYF. CDR3 in DNA: TGTGCCAGCAGCTTGGGTTCGAGTCTAGCCCAAGATACGCAGTATTTT.

The chain employs TRBV5-4 and TRBJ1-2; 7 bases are shared with TRBD1. Trimming took 0 bases from V and 4 from J; bases not matched to a gene: 9. Germline CDR1 and CDR2: SGHNT and YYREEE (reference sequence). The CDR3 totals 16 residues. CDR3 nucleotide sequence: TGTGCCAGCAGCTTGGTGGGGCAGGGGGACTTCTATGGCTACACCTTC. It codes for CASSLVGQGDFYGYTF.

The chain has TRBV19 and TRBJ1-1; no clear D. This CDR3 contains 12 residues. With 4 bases removed from V and 7 bases from J, the gap between germline ends came to 10 bases. Germline V lookup: CDR1 LNHDA, CDR2 SQIVND (reference sequence). The CDR3 sequence: CASSTAGIEAFF. DNA of the CDR3: TGTGCCAGTAGTACGGCGGGAATTGAAGCTTTCTTT.

The rearrangement links TRBV7-2 to TRBJ2-3; 7 positions agree with TRBD1. Germline values: CDR1 SGHTA, CDR2 FQGNSA. The V segment lost 1 base and the J segment 4 bases; nucleotides outside the gene matches: 2. The CDR3 has 14 amino acids. The CDR3, as DNA: TGTGCCAGCAGCTTAGGGGACAGCTCAGATACGCAGTATTTT. It translates to CASSLGDSSDTQYF.

The chain has TRBV28 and TRBJ2-7; TRBD1 matches 9 bases. Per the germline V gene, CDR1 is MDHEN and CDR2 is SYDVKM. With V trimmed by 4 bases and J by 0 bases, 10 bases remained unmatched. The CDR3 has 17 residues. The CDR3 reads CASSSRSTGGGSYEQYF. CDR3 bases: TGTGCCAGCAGTTCGCGATCGACAGGGGGGGGCTCCTACGAGCAGTACTTC.

The chain joins TRBV4-1 to TRBJ2-1; 14 bases fit TRBD2. V dropped 4 bases and J dropped 8; count of bases not matched to a gene: 4. This CDR3 contains 15 residues. The V gene's germline CDR1 is MGHRA and CDR2 YSYEKL. DNA of the CDR3: TGCGCCAGCAGCCTACAGGGACTAGCGGGAGATGAGCAGTTCTTC. This translates into CASSLQGLAGDEQFF.

This clone was seen a handful of times. CDR3 loop: CASSEVLWGEISYNEQFF. DNA for the CDR3: TGCGCCAGCAGCGAAGTCCTTTGGGGGGAGATTTCCTACAATGAGCAGTTCTTC. The gene calls are TRBV10-2 and TRBJ2-1, with a tentative D call TRBD2 (6 bases). The V end lost 6 bases, the J end lost 1 base, and 22 bases lay between the germline ends. Germline loops: CDR1 WSHSY, CDR2 SAAADI. The CDR3 runs 18 residues.

The chain combines TRBV6-1 with TRBJ2-2, with 8 bases matching TRBD1. J gave up 7 bases and V 0 bases, and 13 bases lay outside the gene matches. The V gene's germline CDR1 is MNHNS and CDR2 SASEGT. This CDR3 comprises 18 residues. The chain's CDR3 is CASSEALRRTGKYGELFF. The CDR3 DNA follows: TGTGCCAGCAGTGAAGCGCTAAGACGGACAGGGAAATACGGGGAGCTGTTTTTT.

This clone was found once. The chain joins TRBV9 to TRBJ2-7; D possibly corresponds to TRBD1 (6 bases). V was shortened by 2 bases and J by 0 bases, with 9 bases between the two germline ends. CDR1 is SGDLS, CDR2 YYNGEE, per germline. CDR3 size: 14 residues. The CDR3 DNA follows: TGTGCCAGCAGCGTTACAGGGAGCTCCTACGAGCAGTACTTC. Translation: CASSVTGSSYEQYF.

The V call is TRBV6-4, the J call TRBJ2-7; D perhaps matches TRBD1 (6 bases). In germline, CDR1 is MRHNA, CDR2 SNTAGT. The CDR3 spans 13 residues. The ends were cut back, 2 bases at V and 5 bases at J, with 10 bases in the middle. CDR3 nucleotides: TGTGCCAGCAGTGACGGCAGGGGCCACGAGCAGTACGTC. It specifies CASSDGRGHEQYV.

The rearrangement uses TRBV3-1 (or the pseudogene TRBV3-2) and TRBJ2-2, with 13 nucleotides matching TRBD2. The CDR3 has 18 residues. The ends lost 4 bases at V and 4 bases at J; junction bases unmatched: 9. From germline, CDR1 is LGHDT and CDR2 YNNKEL (reference sequence). The CDR3 bases are TGTGCCAGCAGCCGAACCGGGACTAGCGGGATAGGCACCGGGGAGCTGTTTTTT. As protein: CASSRTGTSGIGTGELFF.

This clone appeared a single time. This chain connects TRBV6-5 to TRBJ1-1, with a weak D call TRBD1 (6 bases). CDR1 MNHEY and CDR2 SVGAGI come from the germline V gene. Trimming took off 0 bases at V and 4 bases at J, with 12 bases between the two ends. This CDR3 contains 15 residues. CDR3 coding DNA: TGTGCCAGCAGTTACTCGGCAGGGGTCGGCACTGAAGCTTTCTTT. Protein sequence: CASSYSAGVGTEAFF.

CDR3 DNA sequence: TGTGCCAGCAGTTTTGGCAGGCTGAGCTCCTACGAGCAGTACTTC. This codes for CASSFGRLSSYEQYF. J is TRBJ2-7 and V is TRBV28; D is uncertain. CDR3 size: 15 residues. V was pared by 3 bases and J by 0 bases, with 12 bases between. Germline CDR1 and CDR2: MDHEN and SYDVKM.

The chain links TRBV6-1 to TRBJ1-1, with no clear D. The CDR3 is made up of 14 amino acids. Germline lookup yields CDR1 MNHNS and CDR2 SASEGT. Trimming took off 1 base at V and 3 bases at J, with 9 bases between the two ends. The CDR3 sequence: CASSEEFTHTEAFF. CDR3 coding DNA: TGTGCCAGCAGTGAAGAATTCACACACACTGAAGCTTTCTTT.

This clone appeared once. The chain uses TRBV16 and TRBJ1-1; maybe TRBD1 (5 bases). The length of the CDR3 is 14 residues. V was trimmed by 4 bases and J by 5 bases, leaving 14 bases between them. Looked up from germline, CDR1 is KGHSY and CDR2 is FQNENV. The CDR3 here is CASSPLGGDTEAFF. In DNA, the CDR3 is TGTGCCAGCAGCCCCCTCGGGGGGGATACTGAAGCTTTCTTT.

The rearrangement uses TRBV4-1 and TRBJ2-7; D is perhaps TRBD2 (6 bases). There are 14 residues in the CDR3. Per germline, CDR1 MGHRA and CDR2 YSYEKL. Trimming left V 2 bases short and J 1 base short, with 9 bases between. The CDR3 region is CASSQTGTSYEQYF. CDR3 in DNA: TGCGCCAGCAGCCAAACCGGGACTTCCTACGAGCAGTACTTC.

The chain couples TRBV6-5 to TRBJ2-2, with D possibly matching TRBD2 (6 bases). The germline gives CDR1 MNHEY, CDR2 SVGAGI. The CDR3 contains 14 residues. The V end was cut by 8 bases, the J end by 9 bases, with 19 bases between. The CDR3, as DNA: TGTGCCAGCTCCGGGGGAGAGGAGGTCCGGGAGCTGTTTTTT. Encoded protein: CASSGGEEVRELFF.

The rearrangement joins TRBV3-1 (or the pseudogene TRBV3-2) to TRBJ1-1; D is unclear. The V gene's germline CDR1 is LGHDT and CDR2 YNNKEL (reference sequence). Trimming removed 3 bases at V and 0 bases at J, with 20 bases between. CDR3 length: 18 residues. The CDR3 DNA reads as TGTGCCAGCAGCCAGTTCAGTGGAGGATGGGTCATGAACACTGAAGCTTTCTTT. Translated: CASSQFSGGWVMNTEAFF.

This chain links TRBV7-9 with TRBJ1-2; 8 bases fit TRBD1. V lost 6 bases, J lost 6 bases, and 6 bases stayed unmatched. The CDR3 totals 13 residues. Germline lookup yields CDR1 SEHNR and CDR2 FQNEAQ (reference sequence). CDR3 DNA sequence: TGTGCCAGCAGTTCCATGACAGGGGATGGCTACACCTTC. Its protein is CASSSMTGDGYTF.

This clone was seen only once. J is TRBJ2-7 and V is TRBV2, with D possibly being TRBD1 (6 bases). Germline V lookup: CDR1 SNHLY, CDR2 FYNNEI. V was shortened by 6 bases and J by 0 bases, with 9 bases between the two germline ends. CDR3 size: 13 residues. The CDR3 here is CASSQGPSYEQYF. The CDR3 DNA reads TGTGCCAGCAGCCAGGGGCCCTCCTACGAGCAGTACTTC.

The V call is TRBV7-9, the J call TRBJ2-2; 10 bases align to TRBD1. V lost 5 bases and J lost 4; bases outside the gene matches: 7. CDR3 size: 16 residues. CDR1 SEHNR and CDR2 FQNEAQ come from the germline V gene (reference sequence). The CDR3 DNA reads as TGTGCCAGCAGCCTGGGGACAGGGGCGCCCACCGGGGAGCTGTTTTTT. Translating it yields CASSLGTGAPTGELFF. Together with reference TRBV7-9 and TRBJ2-2, the CDR3 gives the full variable domain: DTGVSQNPRHKITKRGQNVTFRCDPISEHNRLYWYRQTLGQGPEFLTYFQNEAQLEKSRLLSDRFSAERPKGSFSTLEIQRTEQGDSAMYLCASSLGTGAPTGELFFGEGSRLTVL.